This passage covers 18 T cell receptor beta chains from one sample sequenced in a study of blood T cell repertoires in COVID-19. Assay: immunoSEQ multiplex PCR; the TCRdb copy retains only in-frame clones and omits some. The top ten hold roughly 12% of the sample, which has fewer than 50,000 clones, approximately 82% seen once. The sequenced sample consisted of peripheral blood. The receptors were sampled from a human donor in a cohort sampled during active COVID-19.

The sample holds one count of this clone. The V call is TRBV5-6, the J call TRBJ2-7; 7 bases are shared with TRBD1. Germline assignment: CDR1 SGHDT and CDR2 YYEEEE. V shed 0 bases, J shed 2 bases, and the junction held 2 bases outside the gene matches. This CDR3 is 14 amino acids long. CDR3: CASSLGTGTYEQYF. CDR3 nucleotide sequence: TGTGCCAGCAGCTTGGGGACAGGTACCTACGAGCAGTACTTC.

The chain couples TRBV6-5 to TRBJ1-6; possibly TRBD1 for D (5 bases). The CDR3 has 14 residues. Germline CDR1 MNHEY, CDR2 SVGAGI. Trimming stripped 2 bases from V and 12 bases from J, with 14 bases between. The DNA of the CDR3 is TGTGCCAGCAGTTACACCCGCCAGGGAAGACCCCTCCACTTT. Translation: CASSYTRQGRPLHF.

The CDR3: CAWDLGEGVGNQPQHF. CDR3 in DNA: TGTGCCTGGGACCTCGGGGAGGGGGTCGGCAATCAGCCCCAGCATTTT. V is TRBV30 and J is TRBJ1-5; perhaps TRBD1 as D (6 bases). The CDR3 totals 16 residues. V lost 5 bases, J lost 2 bases, and 19 bases lay in between. The germline CDR1 and CDR2 sequences are GTSNPN and SVGIG (reference sequence). The full variable domain, completed using reference TRBV30 and TRBJ1-5, is SQTIHQWPATLVQPVGSPLSLECTVEGTSNPNLYWYRQAAGRGLQLLFYSVGIGQISSEVPQNLSASRPQDRQFILSSKKLLLSDSGFYLCAWDLGEGVGNQPQHFGDGTRLSIL.

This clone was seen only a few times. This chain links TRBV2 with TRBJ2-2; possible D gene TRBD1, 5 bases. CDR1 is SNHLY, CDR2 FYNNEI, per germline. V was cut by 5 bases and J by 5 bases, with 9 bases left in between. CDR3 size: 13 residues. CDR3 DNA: TGTGCCAGCAGTAGACAGCCAACCGGGGAGCTGTTTTTT. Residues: CASSRQPTGELFF.

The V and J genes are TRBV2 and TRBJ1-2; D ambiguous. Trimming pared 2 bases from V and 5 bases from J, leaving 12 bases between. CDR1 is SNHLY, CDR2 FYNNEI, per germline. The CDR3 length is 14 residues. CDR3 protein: CASSEMGSPYGYTF. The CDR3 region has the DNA TGTGCCAGCAGTGAAATGGGCAGCCCATATGGCTACACCTTC.

The CDR3: CASRYAGHKEQYF. The CDR3 bases are TGTGCCAGCAGGTATGCCGGACATAAGGAGCAGTACTTC. The V gene is TRBV12-3 or TRBV12-4, the J gene TRBJ2-7; tentatively, D is TRBD1 (5 bases). This CDR3 comprises 13 residues. Trimming removed 6 bases at V and 7 bases at J, with 16 bases between.

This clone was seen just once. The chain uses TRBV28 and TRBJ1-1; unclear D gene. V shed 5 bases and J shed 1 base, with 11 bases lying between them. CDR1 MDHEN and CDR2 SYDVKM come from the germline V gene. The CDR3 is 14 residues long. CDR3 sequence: CASSLITANTEAFF. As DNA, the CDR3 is TGTGCCAGCAGTCTGATAACAGCGAACACTGAAGCTTTCTTT.

The CDR3 loop is CASSVPTSGGPQFF. The CDR3 coding sequence is TGTGCCAGCAGCGTGCCCACTAGCGGGGGCCCCCAGTTCTTC. The chain is built from TRBV9 and TRBJ2-1; 11 bases map to TRBD2. Germline V lookup: CDR1 SGDLS, CDR2 YYNGEE. After removal of 2 bases from V and 13 bases from J, the junction contained 8 bases not matched to a gene. This CDR3 has 14 residues.

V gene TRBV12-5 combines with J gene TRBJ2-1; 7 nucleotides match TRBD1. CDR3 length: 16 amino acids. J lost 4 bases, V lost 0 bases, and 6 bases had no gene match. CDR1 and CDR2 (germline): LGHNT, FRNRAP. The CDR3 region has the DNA TGTGCTAGTGGTTTGGTACGCGAGACAGGGTACAATGAGCAGTTCTTC. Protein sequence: CASGLVRETGYNEQFF.

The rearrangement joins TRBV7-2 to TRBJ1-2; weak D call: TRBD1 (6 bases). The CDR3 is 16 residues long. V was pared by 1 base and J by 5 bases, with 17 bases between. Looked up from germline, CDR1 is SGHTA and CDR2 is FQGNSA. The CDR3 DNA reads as TGTGCCAGCAGCTTAGTGGGAGGGGGAGTTTTTTATGGCTACACCTTC. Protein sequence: CASSLVGGGVFYGYTF.

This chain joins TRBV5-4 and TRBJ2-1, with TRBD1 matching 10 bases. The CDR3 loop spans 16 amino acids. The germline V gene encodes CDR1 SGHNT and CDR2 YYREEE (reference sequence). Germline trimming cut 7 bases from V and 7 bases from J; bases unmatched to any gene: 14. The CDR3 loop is CASGDLRQGAKNEQFF. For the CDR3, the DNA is TGTGCCAGCGGAGACTTACGACAGGGGGCCAAAAATGAGCAGTTCTTC.

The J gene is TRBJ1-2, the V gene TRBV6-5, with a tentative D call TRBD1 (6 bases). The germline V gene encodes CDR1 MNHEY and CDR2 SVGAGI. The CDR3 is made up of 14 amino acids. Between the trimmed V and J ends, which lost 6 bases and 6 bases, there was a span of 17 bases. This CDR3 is CASRATGLKDGYTF. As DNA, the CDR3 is TGTGCCAGCAGGGCGACAGGTTTGAAGGATGGCTACACCTTC.

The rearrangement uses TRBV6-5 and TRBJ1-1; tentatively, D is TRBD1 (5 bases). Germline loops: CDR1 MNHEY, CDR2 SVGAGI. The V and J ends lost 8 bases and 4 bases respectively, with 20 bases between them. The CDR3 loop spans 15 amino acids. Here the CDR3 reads CASSHAAGPGTEAFF. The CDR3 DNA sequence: TGTGCCAGCTCGCACGCTGCAGGGCCCGGCACTGAAGCTTTCTTT.

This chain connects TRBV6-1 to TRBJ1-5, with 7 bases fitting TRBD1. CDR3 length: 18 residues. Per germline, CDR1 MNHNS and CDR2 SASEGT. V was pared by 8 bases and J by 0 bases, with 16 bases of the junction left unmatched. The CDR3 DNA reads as TGTGCCAGCCTTGAAGCGGGACAGAGGACGAATAGCAATCAGCCCCAGCATTTT. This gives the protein CASLEAGQRTNSNQPQHF.

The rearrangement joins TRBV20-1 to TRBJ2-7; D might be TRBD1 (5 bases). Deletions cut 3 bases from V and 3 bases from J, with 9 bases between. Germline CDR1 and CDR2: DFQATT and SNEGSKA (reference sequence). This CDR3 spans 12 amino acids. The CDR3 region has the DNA TGCAGTGCTAGTGGCAGGGTCTACGAGCAGTACTTC. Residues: CSASGRVYEQYF.

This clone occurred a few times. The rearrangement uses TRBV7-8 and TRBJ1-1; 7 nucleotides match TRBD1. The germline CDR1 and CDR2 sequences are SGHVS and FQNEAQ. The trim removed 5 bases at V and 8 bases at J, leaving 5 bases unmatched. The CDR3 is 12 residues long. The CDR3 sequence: CASSPGTVEAFF. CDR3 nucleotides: TGTGCCAGCAGCCCCGGGACAGTAGAAGCTTTCTTT.

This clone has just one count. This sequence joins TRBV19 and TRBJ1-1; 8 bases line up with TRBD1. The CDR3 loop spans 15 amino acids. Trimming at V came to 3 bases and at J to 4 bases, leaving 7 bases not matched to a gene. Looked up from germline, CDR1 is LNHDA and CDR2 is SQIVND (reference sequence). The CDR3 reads CASSIWEDRATEAFF. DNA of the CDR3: TGTGCCAGTAGTATTTGGGAGGACAGGGCCACTGAAGCTTTCTTT.

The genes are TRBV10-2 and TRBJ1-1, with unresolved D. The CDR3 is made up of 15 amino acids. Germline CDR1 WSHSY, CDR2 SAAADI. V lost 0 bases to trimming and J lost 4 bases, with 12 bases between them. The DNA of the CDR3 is TGCGCCAGCAGTGAGTCGGCCCGGGAGGGCACTGAAGCTTTCTTT. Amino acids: CASSESAREGTEAFF.